These T cell receptor beta chains were read from a single sample in a study of shared clonotypes between healthy human individuals. Sequencing used immunoSEQ multiplex PCR; TCRdb keeps in-frame clones, though not all of them. Altogether nearly 750,000 clones are present, 72% being singletons, with the ten largest covering 1.8%. The specimen was memory CD4+ T cells sorted from blood. These receptors were taken from a young woman in good health. CDR3s include the opening cysteine and the closing phenylalanine or tryptophan. D genes are given only for firm matches. The size of a clone is reported for some rows only, either as once, few or many, or as a class for expanded clones.

>.|.|TRBJ1-2|TRBV7-3
TGTGCCAGCAGCTTAGAAGCTGGTATAGGTAGGACCTTC
CASSLEAGIGRTF
>TRBD2|.|TRBJ2-7|TRBV29-1
TGCAGCGTTGAACAGGCGGGAGGGGGAGAGCAGTACTTC
CSVEQAGGGEQYF
>.|.|TRBJ1-5|TRBV11-2
TGTGCCAGCAGTGACCCCGGAAGGGGCAATCAGCCCCAGCATTTT
CASSDPGRGNQPQHF
>TRBD1|.|TRBJ1-2|TRBV19
TGTGCCAGTAGGAGGAACCGGGACAGGAGTAACTATGGCTACACCTTC
CASRRNRDRSNYGYTF
>TRBD2|.|TRBJ2-1|TRBV5-6
TGTGCCAGCAGCTTTTTTAGCGGGAGGAATCCTGAGCAGTTCTTC
CASSFFSGRNPEQFF
>.|.|TRBJ2-1|TRBV28
TGTGCCAGCCGGAGCGGTCTTTACAATGAGCAGTTCTTC
CASRSGLYNEQFF
>.|few|TRBJ2-7|TRBV5-1
TGCGCCAGCAGCTTGAATTTAGGGTACGAGCAGTACTTC
CASSLNLGYEQYF
>.|.|TRBJ2-3|TRBV5-4
TGTGCCAGCAGCCCCCCGCCGCTAGCACCCGATACGCAGTATTTT
CASSPPPLAPDTQYF
>.|.|TRBJ2-6|TRBV6-1
TGTGCCAGCAGCTTCTCTTCTGGGGCCAACGTCCTGACTTTC
CASSFSSGANVLTF
>.|.|TRBJ1-1|TRBV15
TGTGCCACCAGCAGAGATGCAGAGAACACTGAAGCTTTCTTT
CATSRDAENTEAFF